This is a list of T cell receptor beta chains from one sample in a study of T-cell memory formation after mild COVID-19. TCRdb recomputed calls from the 5' RACE reads with MiXCR, one row per CDR3 protein. The data show more than 120,000 distinct CDR3 sequences, with approximately 6% seen just once and under 2.5% held by the top ten. The sequenced sample consisted of PBMCs or a T cell subset sorted from them (not recorded which). The receptors were gathered from an adult woman who had mild COVID-19 (a few samples of this study predate the infection). Cell type and time point are not known. Both conserved end residues are part of each CDR3. The D gene is left open where the match is weak. A row's size may be missing; if present it is once, few, many or a size class.

d_gene	v_gene	abundance	j_gene	CDR3nt	CDR3aa
TRBD2	TRBV4-2	many	TRBJ2-2	TGTGCCAGCAGCCAAGGTGGGGGACTAGCGGGATCTGACGGGGAGCTGTTTTTT	CASSQGGGLAGSDGELFF
.	TRBV5-1	few	TRBJ1-2	TGCGCCAGCAGCTTGGGGTACCACCTGGATGGCTACACCTTC	CASSLGYHLDGYTF
TRBD1	TRBV24-1	.	TRBJ2-5	TGTGCCACCAGTGATGGACAGGGGGCGCGGGAGACCCAGTACTTC	CATSDGQGARETQYF
.	TRBV19	.	TRBJ2-5	TGTGCCAGTAGTATCAGTGGACAGTACCCAGGGAAGACCCAGTACTTC	CASSISGQYPGKTQYF
.	TRBV5-1	many	TRBJ2-2	TGCGCCAGCAGCTTGGTGATGTCCGGCAACACCGGGGAGCTGTTTTTT	CASSLVMSGNTGELFF
.	TRBV5-8	few	TRBJ2-2	TGTGCCAGCAGCTTGCCCAGGGAGAACACCGGGGAGCTGTTTTTT	CASSLPRENTGELFF
.	TRBV12-3/TRBV12-4	many	TRBJ1-1	TGTGCCAGCAGTTTAGGACAAGGGGCAGGTGAGACTTTCTTT	CASSLGQGAGETFF
.	TRBV5-1	many	TRBJ2-1	TGCGCCAGCAGCTTGGCCGTTAGAGGGCCTCAGTTCTTC	CASSLAVRGPQFF
.	TRBV29-1	many	TRBJ2-1	TGCAGCGTTTCGACCCCCGGAGGACTCCTTTCTTCCAATGAGCAGTTCTTC	CSVSTPGGLLSSNEQFF
.	TRBV7-2	many	TRBJ2-4	TGTGCCAGCAGCTCTTGGTCTAAGGGAAACATTCAGTACTTC	CASSSWSKGNIQYF
.	TRBV5-1	many	TRBJ2-3	TGCGCCAGCGGGGAGTCCACCTCTAGCACAGATACGCAGTATTTT	CASGESTSSTDTQYF
.	TRBV5-4	few	TRBJ1-2	TGTGCCAGCAGCGGCGGGGGACCTCACTATGGCTACACCTTC	CASSGGGPHYGYTF
TRBD2	TRBV7-8	many	TRBJ2-1	TGTGCCAGCAGCTGGGGGGGAAACTCCTACAATGAGCAGTTCTTC	CASSWGGNSYNEQFF
TRBD1	TRBV20-1	.	TRBJ1-2	TGCAGTGCTAGACAGGGGCAGGGGGCGCAAGGCTACACCTTC	CSARQGQGAQGYTF
.	TRBV7-2	.	TRBJ2-4	TGTGCCAGCTCCCGAGCCAAAAACATTCAGTACTTC	CASSRAKNIQYF
TRBD1	TRBV5-1	many	TRBJ2-7	TGCGCCAGCAGCTCGCAGACCACAGGGGGTATCGTCTACGAGCAGTACTTC	CASSSQTTGGIVYEQYF
.	TRBV18	few	TRBJ1-1	TGTGCCAGCTCACCGGACAGTCCTCTTTCAAACACTGAAGCTTTCTTT	CASSPDSPLSNTEAFF
TRBD2	TRBV7-2	.	TRBJ2-1	TGTGCCAGCAGCCCAGAGCGGGGATACAATGAGCAGTTCTTC	CASSPERGYNEQFF
TRBD1	TRBV20-1	few	TRBJ1-6	TGCAGTGCTCCCCAGGGGGAGGTATGGGGGGATTCACCCCTCCACTTT	CSAPQGEVWGDSPLHF
.	TRBV12-3/TRBV12-4	many	TRBJ1-2	TGTGCCAGCAGTTTAAAATTCCTTTCTAACTATGGCTACACCTTC	CASSLKFLSNYGYTF
.	TRBV14	.	TRBJ2-5	TGTGCCAGCAGCCGTTCGTTGGGGCGAGAGACCCAGTACTTC	CASSRSLGRETQYF
.	TRBV7-9	many	TRBJ2-5	TGTGCCAGCAGCTTAGTTCTAGGACTTACTAAAGAGACCCAGTACTTC	CASSLVLGLTKETQYF
.	TRBV4-1	many	TRBJ2-3	TGCGCCAGCAGCCAAGATCCAGGTACAGATACGCAGTATTTT	CASSQDPGTDTQYF
.	TRBV15	many	TRBJ1-5	TGTGCCACCAGCAGAGATAGGGCCCGGACCAATCAGCCCCAGCATTTT	CATSRDRARTNQPQHF
.	TRBV6-5	few	TRBJ1-1	TGTGCCAGCAGTCGGGACGTCAACACTGAAGCTTTCTTT	CASSRDVNTEAFF
TRBD2	TRBV20-1	many	TRBJ2-1	TGCAGTGCGGGGGTGGGGACTAGAGCTTCGTATGAGCAGTTCTTC	CSAGVGTRASYEQFF
.	TRBV4-1	many	TRBJ2-1	TGCGCCAGCAGCCAAGATTCGGGGACCATCAATGAGCAGTTCTTC	CASSQDSGTINEQFF
.	TRBV29-1	few	TRBJ2-1	TGCAGCGTTGAAGATCTCCATGAGCAGTTCTTC	CSVEDLHEQFF